This TCR beta chain derives from a study of blood T cells in healthy people across ages. For the second PCR, which ran for roughly 7 to 11 cycles, a sample-barcoded 5' primer and a J-beta primer mix were used. Via MiXCR, TCRdb re-called the 5' RACE reads, giving one row per CDR3 protein. The sample contains 1.2 million to 1.5 million distinct CDR3 sequences, approximately 59% of which appear only once. Researchers report isolating at least 6.5 million PBMCs per sample. Whole-study results and caveats: Roughly linearly, TCR beta diversity per million T cells fell as age increased.

In the case of this clonotype: The antigen is undetermined.

V lost 1 base, J lost 1 base, and 10 bases lay in between. Germline assignment: CDR1 SEHNR and CDR2 FQNEAQ (reference sequence). The CDR3 loop spans 15 amino acids. The material sequenced was blood. J is TRBJ1-2 and V is TRBV7-9; D not certain. The origin of this receptor is a man aged 18 to 30 in good health. The CDR3 spells CASSLGGSVNYGYTF. In DNA form, the CDR3 reads TGTGCCAGCAGCTTAGGAGGCAGTGTTAACTATGGCTACACCTTC. Full variable domain (rest looked up from reference TRBV7-9 and TRBJ1-2): DTGVSQNPRHKITKRGQNVTFRCDPISEHNRLYWYRQTLGQGPEFLTYFQNEAQLEKSRLLSDRFSAERPKGSFSTLEIQRTEQGDSAMYLCASSLGGSVNYGYTFGSGTRLTVV.